This section outlines one T cell receptor beta chain sequence together with its context. Antigen specificity is unknown. Clinical symptoms, serum thyroxine and TRAb, thyroid ultrasound and orbital computed tomography together formed the diagnostic basis. Amplified regions were TCR beta CDR3 sequences from RNA transcripts. Researchers ran a first-round RT-PCR on the TCR CDR3 using the HTBI primer set. TCRdb re-derived calls from the multiplex PCR reads in MiXCR, one entry per CDR3 protein. The sample has about 680,000 distinct CDR3 sequences, over 35% seen once. V lost 1 base to trimming and J lost 5 bases, with 11 bases between them. This CDR3 comprises 14 residues. Germline V lookup: CDR1 SGHAT, CDR2 FQNNGV. The data originate from a study of T cells in Graves' hyperthyroidism and ophthalmopathy. General study points: Classification by a 13 V-J model distinguished ophthalmopathy from stable hyperthyroidism. In validation, the model predicted ophthalmopathy. These predictions came a median roughly 6.5 months before onset.

Sequencing was carried out using blood. V is TRBV11-2 and J is TRBJ1-2; no clear D gene. The TCR comes from a woman aged 40-49 years with Graves' hyperthyroidism. The CDR3 here is CASSLGAHGYGYTF. The CDR3, as DNA: TGTGCCAGCAGCTTAGGGGCACACGGATATGGCTACACCTTC.